Listed below are T cell receptor beta chains from one sample, sequenced in a study of T cell responses to AZD1222 COVID-19 vaccine. The table came from immunoSEQ multiplex PCR; TCRdb's copy has only in-frame clones and leaves some out. The table includes roughly 120,000 clones, about 89% detected once. Sequencing used peripheral blood, obtained on day 0 of AZD1222 vaccination. These receptors all stem from an adult in good health. The CDR3 runs from the conserved cysteine through the conserved F or W. The D gene is left open where the match is weak. Not every row has a clone size; where given, it reads once, few, many or a size class.

. TRBJ1-1 TRBV5-5 . CASRTYPGEDTEAFF TGTGCCAGCAGAACGTACCCAGGTGAGGACACTGAAGCTTTCTTT
. TRBJ2-5 TRBV11-1 . CASTSLTTAQETQYF TGTGCCAGCACCTCCCTTACGACAGCCCAAGAGACCCAGTACTTC
. TRBJ1-2 TRBV6-5 . CASSYGGPNYGYTF TGTGCCAGCAGTTATGGGGGACCTAACTATGGCTACACCTTC
. TRBJ1-5 TRBV24-1 . CATSALGQPQHF TGTGCCACCAGTGCCTTGGGTCAGCCCCAGCATTTT
. TRBJ2-4 TRBV12-3/TRBV12-4 . CASSLAGGAGKYF TGTGCCAGCAGTTTAGCAGGGGGCGCGGGAAAGTACTTC
. TRBJ2-3 TRBV29-1 . CSVRGEGLTDTQYF TGCAGCGTGAGGGGAGAGGGGCTCACAGATACGCAGTATTTT
. TRBJ1-1 TRBV18 . CASSPQRGETEAFF TGTGCCAGCTCACCCCAGAGGGGCGAAACTGAAGCTTTCTTT
. TRBJ1-2 TRBV4-1 . CASSLDWGGTYGYTF TGCGCCAGCAGCCTAGACTGGGGGGGCACCTATGGCTACACCTTC
. TRBJ2-5 TRBV10-1 . CASSESDTVETQYF TGCGCCAGCAGTGAGTCAGACACGGTGGAGACCCAGTACTTC
TRBD1 TRBJ1-6 TRBV3-1/TRBV3-2 . CASSLGTDSPLHF TGTGCCAGCAGCCTTGGGACAGATTCACCCCTCCACTTT
. TRBJ1-6 TRBV7-9 . CASSLGGSYNSPLHF TGTGCCAGCAGCTTAGGGGGATCCTATAATTCACCCCTCCACTTT
. TRBJ2-1 TRBV28 once CASRGVDEQFF TGTGCCAGCAGGGGCGTCGACGAGCAGTTCTTC
. TRBJ1-5 TRBV3-1/TRBV3-2 . CASSQESVVSLNQPQHF TGTGCCAGCAGCCAAGAATCAGTAGTGTCCCTCAATCAGCCCCAGCATTTT
. TRBJ2-1 TRBV5-1 . CASSLVGASYNEQFF TGCGCCAGCAGCTTGGTGGGAGCCTCCTACAATGAGCAGTTCTTC
. TRBJ1-5 TRBV30 . CAWSFAGSNQPQHF TGTGCCTGGAGCTTCGCGGGGTCGAATCAGCCCCAGCATTTT
. TRBJ2-2 TRBV19 medium-sized CASSIGGVGELFF TGTGCCAGTAGTATAGGAGGGGTCGGGGAGCTGTTTTTT
. TRBJ2-4 TRBV9 few CASSVDPGHRGQYF TGTGCCAGCAGCGTTGACCCGGGACACCGGGGGCAGTACTTC
TRBD1 TRBJ1-6 TRBV28 . CASSPRQGDSPLHF TGTGCCAGCAGTCCTCGACAGGGGGATTCACCCCTCCACTTT
. TRBJ2-7 TRBV27 . CASSFGIMGNEQYF TGTGCCAGCAGTTTCGGGATTATGGGAAACGAGCAGTACTTC
TRBD1 TRBJ1-3 TRBV6-5 . CASSYHRDRGYTIYF TGTGCCAGCAGTTACCACCGGGACAGGGGATACACCATATATTTT
. TRBJ2-7 TRBV6-5 . CASSYGRTYEQYF TGTGCCAGCAGTTACGGGCGGACCTACGAGCAGTACTTC
TRBD1 TRBJ1-3 TRBV2 . CASSYDRGGNTIYF TGTGCCAGCAGCTACGACAGGGGTGGAAACACCATATATTTT
. TRBJ1-1 TRBV5-1 . CASTLGGHGAEAFF TGCGCCAGCACTCTAGGTGGCCACGGTGCTGAAGCTTTCTTT
. TRBJ1-2 TRBV30 . CALQVDGYTF TGTGCCTTACAGGTTGACGGCTACACCTTC
. TRBJ1-1 TRBV7-9 . CASSSYRTENTEAFF TGTGCCAGCAGTTCCTATCGGACAGAGAACACTGAAGCTTTCTTT
. TRBJ1-2 TRBV4-2 . CASSQRTDTGSLRGYTF TGTGCCAGCAGCCAACGGACTGACACAGGGAGCCTCCGTGGCTACACCTTC
. TRBJ1-1 TRBV14 . CASSQGPGTEAFF TGTGCCAGCAGCCAAGGACCGGGCACTGAAGCTTTCTTT
TRBD1 TRBJ1-1 TRBV6-5 . CASSYRQGTEAFF TGTGCCAGCAGTTATCGACAGGGAACTGAAGCTTTCTTT
TRBD1 TRBJ1-6 TRBV6-5 . CASSRDRGLSPLHF TGTGCCAGCAGCCGGGACAGGGGTCTTTCACCCCTCCACTTT
. TRBJ2-7 TRBV28 . CASTGQEIAYEQYF TGTGCCAGCACGGGCCAGGAGATCGCCTACGAGCAGTACTTC
. TRBJ2-7 TRBV29-1 . CSVVTDSYEQYF TGCAGCGTCGTGACGGATTCTTACGAGCAGTACTTC
. TRBJ1-6 TRBV7-2 . CASSPAGGGYSPLHF TGTGCCAGCAGCCCCGCGGGAGGGGGTTATTCACCCCTCCACTTT
TRBD1 TRBJ1-1 TRBV6-5 . CASRKDRAEAFF TGTGCCAGCAGAAAGGACAGGGCTGAAGCTTTCTTT
TRBD1 TRBJ2-1 TRBV6-5 once CASGALGTGQDEQFF TGTGCCAGCGGAGCCCTGGGGACAGGCCAGGATGAGCAGTTCTTC
TRBD1 TRBJ1-2 TRBV5-1 once CASSRNRDSYGYTF TGCGCCAGCAGCCGCAACCGGGACAGCTATGGCTACACCTTC
. TRBJ1-1 TRBV5-6 . CASSPGVFNTEAFF TGTGCCAGCAGCCCAGGAGTCTTCAACACTGAAGCTTTCTTT
. TRBJ1-1 TRBV27 . CASSFRWDTEAFF TGTGCCAGCAGTTTTAGATGGGATACTGAAGCTTTCTTT
TRBD1 TRBJ2-7 TRBV5-4 few CASSPDRENEQYF TGTGCCAGCAGCCCGGACAGGGAAAACGAGCAGTACTTC
. TRBJ2-1 TRBV10-1 . CASSETDLNEQFF TGCGCCAGCAGTGAGACGGATCTCAATGAGCAGTTCTTC
. TRBJ2-2 TRBV6-5 . CASSYNGLHTGELFF TGTGCCAGCAGTTACAACGGCCTACACACCGGGGAGCTGTTTTTT
. TRBJ1-2 TRBV19 once CASKVGQPNYGYTF TGTGCCAGTAAGGTCGGACAGCCTAACTATGGTTACACCTTC
. TRBJ2-1 TRBV4-1 . CASSQTEVRGEEQFF TGCGCCAGCAGCCAGACCGAGGTGAGGGGAGAGGAGCAGTTCTTC
TRBD1 TRBJ2-7 TRBV30 . CAWATGGAYEQYF TGTGCCTGGGCAACAGGGGGTGCCTACGAGCAGTACTTC
TRBD1 TRBJ2-7 TRBV28 . CASSLSDRGDEQYF TGTGCCAGCAGTTTATCGGACAGGGGCGACGAGCAGTACTTC
. TRBJ2-3 TRBV28 once CASSLSGDPDTQYF TGTGCCAGCAGTTTATCGGGAGACCCGGATACGCAGTATTTT
. TRBJ2-3 TRBV11-3 . CASSIGPLAPTQYF TGTGCCAGCAGCATCGGCCCTCTAGCTCCTACGCAGTATTTT
. TRBJ1-1 TRBV11-2 . CASSLESQSTAFF TGTGCCAGCAGCTTAGAATCGCAATCCACCGCTTTCTTT
TRBD1 TRBJ1-2 TRBV5-1 . CASSATGGRNYGYTF TGCGCCAGCAGCGCCACAGGGGGGCGAAACTATGGCTACACCTTC
. TRBJ2-6 TRBV28 . CASSSSQGRGVLTF TGTGCCAGCAGCTCCTCACAGGGGAGGGGAGTCCTGACTTTC
. TRBJ2-1 TRBV20-1 . CSARFNEQFF TGCAGTGCGCGTTTCAATGAGCAGTTCTTC
TRBD1 TRBJ2-1 TRBV19 . CASRGQGSYNEQFF TGTGCCAGTAGGGGACAGGGGAGCTACAATGAGCAGTTCTTC
. TRBJ2-7 TRBV9 once CASSVGPDSSYEQYF TGTGCCAGCAGCGTAGGTCCGGACTCCTCCTACGAGCAGTACTTC